These 31 T cell receptor beta chains were sequenced from one sample in a study of T-cell memory formation after mild COVID-19. TCRdb reprocessed the 5' RACE reads via MiXCR and lists one record per CDR3 protein. The data hold 450,000 to 650,000 distinct CDR3 sequences, with roughly 20% observed a single time. The sequenced sample consisted of PBMCs or a T cell subset sorted from them (not recorded which). The receptors shown here come from an adult woman who had mild COVID-19 (a few samples of this study predate the infection). Cell type and time point are not known.

V gene TRBV12-3 or TRBV12-4 combines with J gene TRBJ1-5; D not resolved. This CDR3 has 13 residues. V lost 1 base and J 7 bases, leaving 8 bases between the germline ends. Here the CDR3 DNA reads TGTGCCAGCAGTTTAGGGGGAAAGCAGCCCCAGCATTTT. It encodes CASSLGGKQPQHF.

This clonotype came up many times. The J gene is TRBJ2-7, the V gene TRBV7-9; 9 bases align to TRBD1. J lost 3 bases, V lost 1 base, and 7 bases had no gene match. CDR1 and CDR2 from the germline V gene are SEHNR and FQNEAQ (reference sequence). This CDR3 is 16 amino acids long. CDR3 in amino acids: CASSLGPQTGGYEQYF. For the CDR3, the DNA is TGTGCCAGCAGCTTAGGCCCCCAGACAGGGGGCTACGAGCAGTACTTC.

This chain joins TRBV29-1 and TRBJ1-1; no definite D call. Germline V gene sequence: CDR1 SQVTM, CDR2 ANQGSEA. Trimming took 8 bases from V and 0 from J, leaving 16 bases between them. This CDR3 has 14 amino acids. The CDR3 here is CSSLRPGMNTEAFF. DNA for the CDR3: TGCAGCTCCCTTCGGCCGGGAATGAACACTGAAGCTTTCTTT. Together with reference TRBV29-1 and TRBJ1-1, the CDR3 gives the full variable domain: SAVISQKPSRDICQRGTSLTIQCQVDSQVTMMFWYRQQPGQSLTLIATANQGSEATYESGFVIDKFPISRPNLTFSTLTVSNMSPEDSSIYLCSSLRPGMNTEAFFGQGTRLTVV.

This chain links TRBV7-9 with TRBJ1-4; D unresolved. The CDR3 extends over 15 amino acids. V was shortened by 1 base and J by 0 bases, with 6 bases between the two germline ends. Germline lookup yields CDR1 SEHNR and CDR2 FQNEAQ (reference sequence). The CDR3 DNA follows: TGTGCCAGCAGCTTAGGCATAGCAACTAATGAAAAACTGTTTTTT. Its translation is CASSLGIATNEKLFF.

This clonotype turned up a few times. The J gene is TRBJ2-7, the V gene TRBV20-1; 7 bases align to TRBD1. With V trimmed by 4 bases and J by 3 bases, 9 bases remained unmatched. The CDR3 is 14 amino acids. Germline V gene data show CDR1 as DFQATT and CDR2 as SNEGSKA (reference sequence). CDR3 sequence: CSAIPGTADYEQYF. CDR3 nucleotides: TGCAGTGCTATACCCGGGACAGCGGACTACGAGCAGTACTTC.

This clonotype was seen a handful of times. V gene TRBV20-1 combines with J gene TRBJ1-2, with D tentatively TRBD1 (5 bases). The V and J ends lost 0 bases and 2 bases respectively, with 7 bases between them. The length of the CDR3 is 13 residues. From germline, CDR1 is DFQATT and CDR2 SNEGSKA (reference sequence). The CDR3 sequence is CSAREDTNYGYTF. The CDR3 DNA is TGCAGTGCTAGAGAGGACACGAACTATGGCTACACCTTC.

This rearrangement joins TRBV9 to TRBJ2-5; D may correspond to TRBD1 or TRBD2 (5 bases each). The CDR3 is made up of 15 amino acids. Between the trimmed V and J ends, which lost 4 bases and 1 base, there was a span of 14 bases. Germline loops: CDR1 SGDLS, CDR2 YYNGEE. CDR3 sequence (DNA): TGTGCCAGCAGCTTTAGCCAGGGAGCCCAAGAGACCCAGTACTTC. Its translation is CASSFSQGAQETQYF.

This chain uses TRBV11-2 with TRBJ2-1; no definite D call. CDR1 and CDR2 (germline): SGHAT, FQNNGV. There are 14 residues in the CDR3. Trimming shortened V by 5 bases and J by 6 bases, and 14 bases separated the two germline ends. The CDR3, as DNA: TGTGCCAGCAGCCCCAGACTGCCCATCAATGAGCAGTTCTTC. Protein sequence: CASSPRLPINEQFF.

This clonotype was counted a few times. DNA of the CDR3: TGTGCCATCAGCCCCACAGGGTTTGGGACTGAAGCTTTCTTT. It encodes CAISPTGFGTEAFF. V is TRBV10-3 and J is TRBJ1-1; D may be TRBD1 (6 bases). The CDR3 extends over 14 amino acids. Germline CDR1 ENHRY, CDR2 SYGVKD. V was cut by 6 bases and J by 5 bases, with 16 bases left in between.

The gene calls are TRBV27 and TRBJ2-2; 8 bases fit TRBD2. CDR3 length equals 17 residues. The V gene end was trimmed by 1 base and the J gene end by 4 bases; junction bases not matched to a gene: 8. CDR1 and CDR2 from the germline V gene are MNHEY and SMNVEV (reference sequence). CDR3 DNA: TGTGCCAGCAGTTTATTAATAGGGGCGGGAGGCACCGGGGAGCTGTTTTTT. This sequence encodes CASSLLIGAGGTGELFF.

This clonotype was recorded a few times. The chain links TRBV7-2 to TRBJ2-2; D is unresolved. Between the trimmed V and J ends, which lost 5 bases and 7 bases, there was a span of 5 bases. There are 11 residues in the CDR3. Germline assignment: CDR1 SGHTA and CDR2 FQGNSA. DNA of the CDR3: TGTGCCAGCAGCAGAATCGGGGAGCTGTTTTTT. Protein sequence: CASSRIGELFF.

The rearrangement links TRBV15 to TRBJ1-1; 8 bases match TRBD1. This CDR3 region has 18 residues. Germline CDR1 LNHNV, CDR2 YYDKDF (reference sequence). The J segment lost 4 bases and the V segment lost 1 base, leaving 14 bases of the junction unmatched. This CDR3 is CATSRAKQGAPVGTEAFF. DNA of the CDR3: TGTGCCACCAGCAGAGCGAAGCAGGGGGCGCCGGTGGGCACTGAAGCTTTCTTT.

The rearrangement links TRBV5-1 to TRBJ2-3, with no clear D. Germline assignment: CDR1 SGHRS and CDR2 YFSETQ. The CDR3 is made up of 14 amino acids. Trimming pared 0 bases from V and 6 bases from J, leaving 11 bases between. The CDR3 region has the DNA TGCGCCAGCAGCTTGGGGAGCGATTTTGATACGCAGTATTTT. It is translated as CASSLGSDFDTQYF.

The chain joins TRBV10-3 to TRBJ1-1; weak D call: TRBD1 (5 bases). Germline V gives CDR1 ENHRY, CDR2 SYGVKD. CDR3 length: 13 residues. The V and J ends lost 9 bases and 5 bases respectively, with 16 bases between them. As DNA, the CDR3 is TGTGCCATTCGTAGGGGTTTGGTGACTGAAGCTTTCTTT. Translation gives CAIRRGLVTEAFF.

This clonotype was seen a few times. The CDR3 coding sequence is TGCAGTGCTAGACCGGGGCCCTATCTCACCTACAATGAGCAGTTCTTC. Translated, it gives CSARPGPYLTYNEQFF. The V gene is TRBV20-1, the J gene TRBJ2-1; TRBD1 or TRBD2 may be the D gene (5 bases each). In germline, CDR1 is DFQATT, CDR2 SNEGSKA (reference sequence). The V and J ends lost 2 bases and 2 bases respectively, with 16 bases between them. This CDR3 spans 16 amino acids.

The V and J genes are TRBV15 and TRBJ2-3; a possible D gene is TRBD2 (6 bases). From germline, CDR1 is LNHNV and CDR2 YYDKDF (reference sequence). With 3 bases removed from V and 6 bases from J, the gap between germline ends came to 16 bases. This CDR3 has 15 residues. As DNA, the CDR3 is TGTGCCACCAGCAGTTTCACGGGACTTGATGATACGCAGTATTTT. This translates into CATSSFTGLDDTQYF. Supplemented by reference TRBV15 and TRBJ2-3, the full variable domain reads DAMVIQNPRYQVTQFGKPVTLSCSQTLNHNVMYWYQQKSSQAPKLLFHYYDKDFNNEADTPDNFQSRRPNTSFCFLDIRSPGLGDTAMYLCATSSFTGLDDTQYFGPGTRLTVL.

In its sample, this clonotype was seen a few times. The rearrangement links TRBV29-1 to TRBJ1-1; 8 bases are shared with TRBD1. J was trimmed by 5 bases and V by 7 bases; bases with no gene match: 12. The CDR3 length is 14 residues. Germline values: CDR1 SQVTM, CDR2 ANQGSEA. In DNA form, the CDR3 reads TGCAGCGCCCGTACGGCGACAGGGGAGACTGAAGCTTTCTTT. This translates into CSARTATGETEAFF.

In this sample, this clonotype turned up many times. This sequence joins TRBV24-1 and TRBJ1-6; D perhaps matches TRBD1 (6 bases). The V and J ends lost 5 bases and 8 bases respectively, with 12 bases between them. The CDR3 runs 14 residues. Germline CDR1 and CDR2: KGHDR and SFDVKD. The CDR3 reads CATSGGGADSPLHF. The DNA of the CDR3 is TGTGCCACCAGTGGCGGGGGCGCCGATTCACCCCTCCACTTT.

This clonotype was counted between two and nine times. V is TRBV20-1 and J is TRBJ1-1; D is undetermined. V gave up 1 base and J gave up 5 bases, with 8 bases separating them. The CDR3 length is 12 residues. Germline V gives CDR1 DFQATT, CDR2 SNEGSKA (reference sequence). CDR3 DNA: TGCAGTGCTAGAGTGGAGGGTACTGAAGCTTTCTTT. Its translation is CSARVEGTEAFF.

This chain links TRBV12-3 or TRBV12-4 with TRBJ2-3; D perhaps matches TRBD2 (6 bases). The CDR3 runs to 17 residues. Trimming took 3 bases from V and 0 from J, leaving 16 bases between them. The CDR3 nucleotides read TGTGCCAGCAGTTTCTCCGTCCCTAGCGTGAGCACAGATACGCAGTATTTT. Its translation is CASSFSVPSVSTDTQYF.

In its sample, this clonotype was seen a few times. The chain employs TRBV5-6 and TRBJ2-3, with 8 nucleotides matching TRBD2. J was trimmed by 3 bases and V by 3 bases; bases with no gene match: 9. The CDR3 sequence is 16 residues long. CDR1 and CDR2 from the germline V gene are SGHDT and YYEEEE. CDR3 sequence reads: CASSSYLTGGTDTQYF. Written as DNA, the CDR3 is TGTGCCAGCAGCTCATACTTAACGGGGGGGACAGATACGCAGTATTTT. Full variable domain (remainder filled in from reference TRBV5-6 and TRBJ2-3): DAGVTQSPTHLIKTRGQQVTLRCSPKSGHDTVSWYQQALGQGPQFIFQYYEEEERQRGNFPDRFSGHQFPNYSSELNVNALLLGDSALYLCASSSYLTGGTDTQYFGPGTRLTVL.

The V call is TRBV5-1, the J call TRBJ2-6; 8 bases map to TRBD1. This CDR3 contains 16 residues. V lost 5 bases to trimming and J lost 0 bases; unmatched junction nucleotides: 4. Looked up from germline, CDR1 is SGHRS and CDR2 is YFSETQ. In nucleotides, the CDR3 is TGCGCCAGCAGTGAAGGACAGGGCTCTGGGGCCAACGTCCTGACTTTC. Translation: CASSEGQGSGANVLTF.

The chain links TRBV20-1 to TRBJ2-5; 7 nucleotides agree with TRBD2. Trimming at V came to 3 bases and at J to 1 base, leaving 5 bases not matched to a gene. The CDR3 spans 14 residues. From germline, CDR1 is DFQATT and CDR2 SNEGSKA (reference sequence). The CDR3 DNA reads TGCAGTGCTAGCCTAGCGGAGGGCCAAGAGACCCAGTACTTC. Its translation is CSASLAEGQETQYF.

This clonotype has just a few counts. The rearrangement joins TRBV18 to TRBJ2-3; TRBD2 matches at 11 bases. The germline V gene has CDR1 KGHSH and CDR2 LQKENI. Unmatched junction bases numbered 7, after V lost 5 bases and J lost 6 bases. The CDR3 length is 15 residues. DNA of the CDR3: TGTGCCAGCTCATCGACTAGCGGGGATGTGGATACGCAGTATTTT. Translation gives CASSSTSGDVDTQYF.

J is TRBJ2-7 and V is TRBV4-3; 8 nucleotides line up with TRBD2. The V segment lost 0 bases and the J segment 0 bases; nucleotides outside the gene matches: 4. The CDR3 length is 16 residues. The germline gives CDR1 LGHNA, CDR2 YSLEER. The CDR3 coding sequence is TGCGCCAGCAGCCAAGATCGAAGCGGGAGCTCCTACGAGCAGTACTTC. Translation: CASSQDRSGSSYEQYF.

This clonotype appeared a few times. The chain couples TRBV12-3 or TRBV12-4 to TRBJ1-5; D ambiguous. The length of the CDR3 is 15 residues. The V gene lost 1 base and the J gene lost 3 bases, with 10 bases spanning the gap. The CDR3 region is CASSLGLGVNQPQHF. The CDR3 DNA reads TGTGCCAGCAGTTTAGGTCTTGGGGTCAATCAGCCCCAGCATTTT.

This chain uses TRBV5-4 with TRBJ1-1; D gene uncertain. The CDR3 totals 13 residues. V shed 4 bases and J shed 6 bases, with 13 bases lying between them. The germline V gene has CDR1 SGHNT and CDR2 YYREEE (reference sequence). CDR3 residues: CASSRVEYAEAFF. DNA for the CDR3: TGTGCCAGCAGCAGGGTAGAGTACGCTGAAGCTTTCTTT. Looking up the rest from reference TRBV5-4 and TRBJ1-1 gives the full variable domain: ETGVTQSPTHLIKTRGQQVTLRCSSQSGHNTVSWYQQALGQGPQFIFQYYREEENGRGNFPPRFSGLQFPNYSSELNVNALELDDSALYLCASSRVEYAEAFFGQGTRLTVV.

The chain carries TRBV5-1 and TRBJ2-3; TRBD2 matches at 12 bases. Germline CDR1 reads SGHRS; CDR2 reads YFSETQ. The length of the CDR3 is 14 residues. V lost 0 bases and J lost 10; bases outside the gene matches: 3. The CDR3 loop reads CASSLGLAGEAQYF. Written as DNA, the CDR3 is TGCGCCAGCAGCTTGGGACTAGCGGGAGAGGCGCAGTATTTT.

The rearrangement links TRBV6-5 to TRBJ2-5, with D perhaps TRBD1 or TRBD2 (7 bases each). Looked up from germline, CDR1 is MNHEY and CDR2 is SVGAGI. The CDR3 is 18 residues long. V lost 4 bases and J 2 bases, leaving 23 bases between the germline ends. The CDR3 DNA reads as TGTGCCAGCAGTTCCCGCGCGGGGGACAGCATATTGCAAGAGACCCAGTACTTC. Protein product: CASSSRAGDSILQETQYF.

This clonotype was observed a handful of times. This chain uses TRBV11-3 with TRBJ2-4; D not resolved. Germline lookup yields CDR1 SGHNT and CDR2 YENEEA. This CDR3 contains 14 residues. V was shortened by 5 bases and J by 0 bases, with 8 bases between the two germline ends. CDR3 loop: CASSPVIAKNIQYF. In nucleotides, the CDR3 is TGTGCCAGCAGCCCGGTGATAGCCAAAAACATTCAGTACTTC.

The V gene is TRBV7-9, the J gene TRBJ1-1; D may be TRBD1 (6 bases). Trimming left V 1 base short and J 10 bases short, with 13 bases between. The CDR3 is made up of 13 amino acids. The germline CDR1 and CDR2 sequences are SEHNR and FQNEAQ (reference sequence). The CDR3 protein is CASSLGGQGRAFF. The CDR3 region has the DNA TGTGCCAGCAGCTTAGGTGGGCAGGGGAGAGCTTTCTTT.